This T cell receptor (beta chain) stems from a study of Graves' ophthalmopathy and Graves' hyperthyroidism. This clonotype was detected many times. No antigen is known for it. TCR beta CDR3 amplification used RNA transcripts. Second-round multiplex PCR came after a first-round RT-PCR that employed HTBI primers. TCRdb reprocessed the multiplex PCR reads with MiXCR, giving one entry per CDR3 protein. The sample holds roughly 400,000 distinct CDR3 sequences, about a sixth seen once. Study results and caveats: Separation of ophthalmopathy from stable hyperthyroidism was achieved by a 13-signature model, at approximately 90% sensitivity and 81.08% specificity.

Trimming left V 0 bases short and J 2 bases short, with 14 bases between. This CDR3 has 15 amino acids. Germline V gene sequence: CDR1 SQVTM, CDR2 ANQGSEA. Material for sequencing was peripheral blood. The receptor was derived from an adult woman with stable Graves' hyperthyroidism. The rearrangement joins TRBV29-1 to TRBJ2-7; no reliable D call. The CDR3 DNA reads as TGCAGCGTTGAAGATCGGGCAGGAAGAACCTACGAGCAGTACTTC. It codes for CSVEDRAGRTYEQYF.